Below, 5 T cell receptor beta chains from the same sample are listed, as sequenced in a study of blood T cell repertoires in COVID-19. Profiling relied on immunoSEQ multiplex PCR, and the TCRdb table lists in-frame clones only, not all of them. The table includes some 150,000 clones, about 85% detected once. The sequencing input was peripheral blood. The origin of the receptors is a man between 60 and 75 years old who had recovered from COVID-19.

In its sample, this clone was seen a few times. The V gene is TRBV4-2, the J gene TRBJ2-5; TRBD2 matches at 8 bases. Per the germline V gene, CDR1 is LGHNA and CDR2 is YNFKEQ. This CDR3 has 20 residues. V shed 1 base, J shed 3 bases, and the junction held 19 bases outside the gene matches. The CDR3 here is CASSQGSGGSLAGGEETQYF. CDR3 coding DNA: TGTGCCAGCAGCCAAGGTTCCGGGGGCTCACTGGCGGGGGGAGAAGAGACCCAGTACTTC.

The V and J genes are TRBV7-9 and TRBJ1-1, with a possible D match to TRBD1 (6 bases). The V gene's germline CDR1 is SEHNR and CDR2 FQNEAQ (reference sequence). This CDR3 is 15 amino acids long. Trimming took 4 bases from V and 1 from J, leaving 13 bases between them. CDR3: CASSSRQDSNTEAFF. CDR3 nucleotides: TGTGCCAGCAGCTCTCGACAGGACTCGAACACTGAAGCTTTCTTT.

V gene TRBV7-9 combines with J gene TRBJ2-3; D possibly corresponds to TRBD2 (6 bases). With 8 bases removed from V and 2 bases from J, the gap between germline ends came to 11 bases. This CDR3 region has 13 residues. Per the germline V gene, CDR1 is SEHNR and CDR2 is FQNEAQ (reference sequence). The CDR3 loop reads CASSGASTDTQYF. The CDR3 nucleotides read TGTGCCAGCTCGGGAGCCTCCACAGATACGCAGTATTTT.

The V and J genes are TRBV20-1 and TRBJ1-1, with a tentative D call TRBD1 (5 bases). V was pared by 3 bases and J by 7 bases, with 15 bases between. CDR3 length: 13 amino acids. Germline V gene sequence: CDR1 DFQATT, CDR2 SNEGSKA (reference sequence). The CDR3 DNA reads TGCAGTGCTAGTGAGGTAGTAAGGGGTGAAGCTTTCTTT. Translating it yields CSASEVVRGEAFF.

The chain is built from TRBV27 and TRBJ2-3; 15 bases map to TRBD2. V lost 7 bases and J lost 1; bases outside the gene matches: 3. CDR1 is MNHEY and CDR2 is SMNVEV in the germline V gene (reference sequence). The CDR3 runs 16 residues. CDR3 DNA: TGTGCCAGCACCGGGACTAGCGGGGGGCGCACAGATACGCAGTATTTT. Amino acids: CASTGTSGGRTDTQYF.